This T cell receptor (beta chain) was sequenced for a study of beta chain features in type 1 diabetes. Study-wide findings and caveats: Patients' naive, central memory and Treg TCRB repertoires seemed closer to one another than those of healthy donors.

The investigators reverse transcribed all of the isolated RNA, so they sequenced expressed TCRB transcripts. The table came from immunoSEQ multiplex PCR; TCRdb's copy has only in-frame clones and leaves some out. The sample consists of about 900,000 clones, about 17% of them appearing once. On this clone: Its antigen is unidentified.

The germline V gene encodes CDR1 LNHDA and CDR2 SQIVND (reference sequence). The V gene lost 3 bases and the J gene lost 1 base, with 9 bases spanning the gap. The CDR3 length is 14 residues. The sample consisted of naive CD4+ T cells from blood. V usage is TRBV19 and J usage is TRBJ2-5; no clear D gene. This sequence was found in a woman aged 18-29 years in good health. The DNA of the CDR3 is TGTGCCAGTAGTATGCGACGGACCCAAGAGACCCAGTACTTC. It translates to CASSMRRTQETQYF.